Listed below are T cell receptor beta chains from one sample, sequenced in a study of blood T cell repertoires in COVID-19. The method was immunoSEQ multiplex PCR; TCRdb's version includes in-frame clones alone and lacks a portion of them. The sample includes 70,000 to 95,000 clones, more than 85% of them seen just once. The specimen was peripheral blood. All receptors derive from a man aged 45-65 years with COVID-19, enrolled during active disease. Both conserved end residues are part of each CDR3. The D gene is left open where the match is weak. Rows may omit the clone size; those that give it use once, few, many or a size class.

V	J	size	D	CDR3	DNA
TRBV29-1	TRBJ2-5	NA	TRBD1	CSGNRGQGETQYF	TGCAGCGGAAACAGGGGGCAGGGGGAGACCCAGTACTTC
TRBV19	TRBJ2-7	NA	TRBD2	CATAGTSRSSYEQYF	TGTGCCACCGCCGGGACTAGCAGAAGCTCCTACGAGCAGTACTTC
TRBV18	TRBJ1-1	NA	NA	CASSRPPGTEAFF	TGTGCCAGCTCCAGACCCCCGGGCACTGAAGCTTTCTTT
TRBV2	TRBJ2-3	NA	TRBD2	CASRLAGGVSDTQYF	TGTGCCAGCAGGTTAGCGGGAGGGGTCTCAGATACGCAGTATTTT
TRBV5-1	TRBJ2-3	NA	NA	CASSLSDSTDTQYF	TGCGCCAGCAGCCTTTCAGATAGCACAGATACGCAGTATTTT
TRBV24-1	TRBJ2-2	NA	NA	CATSDRRGPGELFF	TGTGCCACCAGTGACCGAAGGGGCCCCGGGGAGCTGTTTTTT
TRBV28	TRBJ2-4	NA	TRBD1	CASSAGGSTKNIQYF	TGTGCCAGCAGCGCAGGGGGTTCCACCAAAAACATTCAGTACTTC
TRBV28	TRBJ2-5	NA	TRBD1	CASSGQGASETQYF	TGTGCCAGCAGCGGACAGGGGGCAAGCGAGACCCAGTACTTC
TRBV27	TRBJ2-1	NA	NA	CASSLSSYNEQFF	TGTGCCAGCAGTTTATCGTCGTACAATGAGCAGTTCTTC
TRBV5-1	TRBJ2-2	NA	NA	CASSLGLVTGELFF	TGCGCCAGCAGCTTGGGCCTAGTAACCGGGGAGCTGTTTTTT
TRBV29-1	TRBJ2-5	NA	NA	CSARGGAGKETQYF	TGCAGCGCCAGAGGGGGGGCGGGTAAAGAGACCCAGTACTTC
TRBV18	TRBJ2-1	NA	TRBD2	CASSPPSGSRNEQFF	TGTGCCAGCTCACCACCCAGCGGGAGTCGCAATGAGCAGTTCTTC
TRBV13	TRBJ1-3	NA	NA	CASSLSSTIYF	TGTGCCAGCAGCTTAAGCTCCACCATATATTTT
TRBV5-1	TRBJ1-5	NA	TRBD1	CASSPLGQGDQPQHF	TGCGCCAGCAGCCCTCTCGGACAGGGGGACCAGCCCCAGCATTTT
TRBV10-3	TRBJ2-1	NA	NA	CAISERQGANNEQFF	TGTGCCATCAGTGAGCGGCAGGGTGCGAACAATGAGCAGTTCTTC
TRBV2	TRBJ2-5	NA	TRBD1	CASSDRLLGTGGETQYF	TGTGCCAGCAGTGATCGTTTATTAGGGACAGGGGGAGAGACCCAGTACTTC
TRBV4-2	TRBJ2-1	once	TRBD1	CASSQGTGTEQFF	TGTGCCAGCAGCCAAGGGACAGGGACTGAGCAGTTCTTC
TRBV7-9	TRBJ1-1	NA	TRBD1	CASSSLTGLRTEAFF	TGTGCCAGCAGCTCCTTGACAGGGCTTCGAACTGAAGCTTTCTTT
TRBV7-8	TRBJ2-1	NA	TRBD2	CASSHLGTSSYNEQFF	TGTGCCAGCAGCCACCTCGGGACTAGTTCCTACAATGAGCAGTTCTTC
TRBV19	TRBJ1-5	NA	NA	CASSIRVRDTSNQPQHF	TGTGCCAGTAGTATCCGTGTGAGGGACACTAGCAATCAGCCCCAGCATTTT
TRBV13	TRBJ2-5	NA	TRBD1	CASSSRDRGGQETQYF	TGTGCCAGCAGCTCGCGGGACAGGGGAGGCCAAGAGACCCAGTACTTC
TRBV7-9	TRBJ1-1	NA	NA	CASSLVTPLNTEAFF	TGTGCCAGCAGCTTAGTTACTCCCCTAAACACTGAAGCTTTCTTT
TRBV7-2	TRBJ2-3	NA	NA	CASSLLRVDTQYF	TGTGCCAGCAGCTTATTGAGGGTAGATACGCAGTATTTT
TRBV11-2	TRBJ2-3	NA	TRBD2	CASSLTSGISDTQYF	TGTGCCAGCAGCTTAACTAGCGGGATATCGGATACGCAGTATTTT
TRBV10-3	TRBJ2-1	NA	TRBD2	CAISYTSAYNEQFF	TGTGCCATCTCCTACACTAGCGCATACAATGAGCAGTTCTTC
TRBV18	TRBJ2-5	NA	TRBD1	CASSPRQGEETQYF	TGTGCCAGCTCACCACGACAGGGGGAAGAGACCCAGTACTTC
TRBV7-8	TRBJ1-2	NA	NA	CASSLDGHNYGYTF	TGTGCCAGCAGCTTAGATGGACACAACTATGGCTACACCTTC
TRBV5-1	TRBJ2-2	NA	TRBD2	CASSPMSASGPLSGELFF	TGCGCCAGCAGCCCAATGTCTGCTAGCGGCCCCTTAAGCGGGGAGCTGTTTTTT
TRBV7-2	TRBJ2-3	once	TRBD2	CASSKLAGNTDTQYF	TGTGCCAGCAGCAAGCTAGCGGGGAACACAGATACGCAGTATTTT
TRBV30	TRBJ2-5	NA	NA	CAWGQRAETQYF	TGTGCCTGGGGCCAGAGGGCAGAGACCCAGTACTTC
TRBV3-1/TRBV3-2	TRBJ2-7	NA	NA	CASSQAAYEQYF	TGTGCCAGCAGCCAAGCAGCCTACGAGCAGTACTTC
TRBV7-2	TRBJ2-3	NA	NA	CASSLTGTLGGDTQYF	TGTGCCAGCAGCTTGACCGGGACCCTAGGGGGAGATACGCAGTATTTT
TRBV6-1	TRBJ2-1	NA	TRBD2	CASSEAPLAGISYNEQFF	TGTGCCAGCAGTGAAGCGCCACTAGCGGGTATCTCCTACAATGAGCAGTTCTTC
TRBV30	TRBJ2-2	NA	TRBD2	CAWGSGRLPGELFF	TGTGCCTGGGGGAGCGGGAGGTTGCCCGGGGAGCTGTTTTTT
TRBV5-1	TRBJ2-4	NA	TRBD1	CASSLGTGSKNIQYF	TGCGCCAGCAGCTTGGGGACAGGTTCCAAAAACATTCAGTACTTC
TRBV7-3	TRBJ2-2	NA	NA	CASSQGLHTGELFF	TGTGCCAGCAGCCAGGGACTCCACACCGGGGAGCTGTTTTTT
TRBV5-1	TRBJ2-5	NA	TRBD2	CASRRGGASGSEETQYF	TGCGCCAGCAGAAGAGGGGGGGCTAGCGGGTCTGAAGAGACCCAGTACTTC
TRBV11-3	TRBJ2-5	NA	TRBD2	CASSLLAGGPGETQYF	TGTGCCAGCAGCTTACTAGCGGGAGGGCCAGGAGAGACCCAGTACTTC
TRBV9	TRBJ1-1	NA	TRBD1	CASSTDTGGTEAFF	TGTGCCAGCAGCACAGATACAGGGGGCACTGAAGCTTTCTTT
TRBV18	TRBJ1-4	NA	NA	CASSHGTPNGREKLFF	TGTGCCAGCTCCCACGGGACTCCTAATGGCCGTGAAAAACTGTTTTTT
TRBV2	TRBJ1-2	NA	NA	CASSEAVVRDGYTF	TGTGCCAGCAGTGAAGCGGTTGTCAGGGATGGCTACACCTTC
TRBV7-9	TRBJ2-1	NA	TRBD1	CASSSPRTGDTQIF	TGTGCCAGCAGCTCACCCAGGACAGGGGATACACAGATCTTC
TRBV18	TRBJ2-2	once	NA	CASSPGGGREVTGELFF	TGTGCCAGCTCACCAGGCGGGGGCCGGGAAGTCACCGGGGAGCTGTTTTTT
TRBV18	TRBJ2-1	NA	TRBD2	CASSPGGGFYNEQFF	TGTGCCAGCTCACCAGGGGGGGGTTTCTACAATGAGCAGTTCTTC
TRBV12-3/TRBV12-4	TRBJ2-3	NA	NA	CASSPTRAAQYF	TGTGCCAGCAGTCCCACGAGGGCAGCGCAGTATTTT
TRBV5-1	TRBJ1-5	NA	NA	CASSQNSNQPQHF	TGCGCCAGCAGTCAGAATAGCAATCAGCCCCAGCATTTT
TRBV29-1	TRBJ2-2	NA	NA	CSVGEDTGELFF	TGCAGCGTTGGGGAGGACACCGGGGAGCTGTTTTTT
TRBV29-1	TRBJ2-1	NA	TRBD2	CSGTSGRAPNEQFF	TGCAGCGGGACTAGCGGGAGGGCCCCTAATGAGCAGTTCTTC
TRBV6-5	TRBJ2-1	NA	TRBD1	CASSLTGQGPNEQFF	TGTGCCAGCAGCTTAACGGGACAGGGCCCTAATGAGCAGTTCTTC
TRBV7-2	TRBJ2-2	NA	TRBD2	CASSSQTSSGELFF	TGTGCCAGCAGCTCCCAGACTAGCTCTGGGGAGCTGTTTTTT
TRBV4-2	TRBJ2-7	few	TRBD2	CASSGRLAGGYEQYF	TGTGCCAGCAGCGGTCGACTAGCGGGAGGCTACGAGCAGTACTTC
TRBV2	TRBJ2-7	NA	NA	CASALKGVSYEQYF	TGTGCCAGCGCCCTGAAGGGGGTATCCTACGAGCAGTACTTC